This entry lists 17 T cell receptor beta chains sequenced from one sample in a study of beta chain features in type 1 diabetes. Expressed TCRB transcripts got sequenced, as all isolated RNA was reverse transcribed. Method: immunoSEQ multiplex PCR; TCRdb's copy keeps in-frame clones and lacks some. The sample lists 500,000 to 700,000 clones, 15% to 17% occurring once. The sequenced sample consisted of naive CD4+ T cells from blood. The origin of the receptors is a man younger than 35 in good health.

The chain uses TRBV6-5 and TRBJ2-7; D possibly corresponds to TRBD1 (6 bases). Trimming took off 0 bases at V and 2 bases at J, with 11 bases between the two ends. This CDR3 is 15 amino acids long. Germline loops: CDR1 MNHEY, CDR2 SVGAGI. CDR3 loop: CASSYSSGAPYEQYF. CDR3 nucleotides: TGTGCCAGCAGTTACTCATCAGGGGCACCCTACGAGCAGTACTTC.

This rearrangement joins TRBV18 to TRBJ1-6, with TRBD1 matching 7 bases. This CDR3 comprises 15 residues. CDR1 is KGHSH, CDR2 LQKENI, per germline. V gave up 6 bases and J gave up 5 bases; unmatched junction bases: 7. The CDR3 is CASSPETGNNSPLHF. Written as DNA, the CDR3 is TGTGCCAGCTCCCCAGAGACAGGGAATAATTCACCCCTCCACTTT.

The chain employs TRBV4-1 and TRBJ1-5; TRBD1 is a possible D gene (5 bases). Germline assignment: CDR1 MGHRA and CDR2 YSYEKL. This CDR3 region has 16 residues. Trimming removed 6 bases from V and 7 bases from J, with 22 bases in between. CDR3 residues: CASRKTGGPREQPQHF. In DNA form, the CDR3 reads TGCGCCAGCAGAAAAACAGGCGGTCCGAGGGAACAGCCCCAGCATTTT.

This clone has just a few counts. DNA for the CDR3: TGTGCCAGCAGTTTATTGCAGCACGGGGAGCTGTTTTTT. As protein: CASSLLQHGELFF. The V and J genes are TRBV27 and TRBJ2-2; D not certain. Germline assignment: CDR1 MNHEY and CDR2 SMNVEV (reference sequence). This CDR3 contains 13 residues. The V and J ends lost 1 base and 7 bases respectively, with 7 bases between them.

Turning to this clone: The junction does not match germline at one end; this may be a read error. The chain carries TRBV7-9 and TRBJ1-1; perhaps TRBD1 as D (5 bases). In germline, CDR1 is SEHNR, CDR2 FQNEAQ (reference sequence). The CDR3 runs to 16 residues. DNA of the CDR3: TGTGCCAGCAGCTTATCCCTAATGACAGTGAATACTGAAGCTTTCTTT. Residues: CASSLSLMTVNTEAFF.

The chain has TRBV18 and TRBJ1-5; D gene ambiguous. CDR1 is KGHSH, CDR2 LQKENI, per germline. The ends were cut back, 0 bases at V and 0 bases at J, with 12 bases in the middle. The CDR3 contains 17 residues. The CDR3 bases are TGTGCCAGCTCACCACCAGGAGGGTCCGATAGCAATCAGCCCCAGCATTTT. It yields the protein CASSPPGGSDSNQPQHF.

This clone was found a few times. The genes are TRBV27 and TRBJ2-7, with a tentative D call TRBD2 (5 bases). Germline values: CDR1 MNHEY, CDR2 SMNVEV (reference sequence). The V gene lost 7 bases and the J gene lost 0 bases, with 16 bases spanning the gap. The length of the CDR3 is 15 residues. CDR3 loop: CASNHLALSSYEQYF. DNA of the CDR3: TGTGCCAGCAACCACTTAGCGCTGAGCTCCTACGAGCAGTACTTC.

The rearrangement links TRBV7-2 to TRBJ1-2, with a weak D call TRBD1 (5 bases). Trimming took off 7 bases at V and 5 bases at J, with 20 bases between the two ends. CDR3 length: 15 residues. The V gene's germline CDR1 is SGHTA and CDR2 FQGNSA. CDR3 DNA: TGTGCCAGCACCACCCAGGCCAGGGAGGGATATGGCTACACCTTC. It yields the protein CASTTQAREGYGYTF.

This clone occurred a few times. The chain couples TRBV7-7 to TRBJ2-2; D tentatively reads TRBD1 or TRBD2 (6 bases each). Germline V CDR1 and CDR2: SSHAT, FNYEAQ (reference sequence). V lost 1 base to trimming and J lost 10 bases, with 10 bases between them. This CDR3 is built from 13 residues. As DNA, the CDR3 is TGTGCCAGCAGCTTAGGTGGGGGGCTGGAGCTGTTTTTT. Protein product: CASSLGGGLELFF.

The rearrangement links TRBV6-1 to TRBJ2-4, with D unresolved. Germline V gene lookup returns CDR1 MNHNS and CDR2 SASEGT. The CDR3 length is 15 residues. V shed 0 bases and J shed 0 bases, with 6 bases lying between them. The CDR3 bases are TGTGCCAGCAGTGAAGCAAGGCTAGCCAAAAACATTCAGTACTTC. Translating it yields CASSEARLAKNIQYF.

A few counts support this clone. This rearrangement joins TRBV4-1 to TRBJ2-3; 8 nucleotides agree with TRBD2. The CDR3 is made up of 13 amino acids. The ends lost 5 bases at V and 4 bases at J; junction bases unmatched: 2. Germline CDR1 is MGHRA and CDR2 is YSYEKL. Here the CDR3 reads CASSGLAADTQYF. The DNA of the CDR3 is TGCGCCAGCAGCGGACTAGCAGCAGATACGCAGTATTTT.

This clone was detected a few times. This chain connects TRBV4-1 to TRBJ2-7, with TRBD1 identical over 10 bases. This CDR3 spans 15 amino acids. CDR1 and CDR2 (germline): MGHRA, YSYEKL. The J segment lost 2 bases and the V segment lost 1 base, leaving 2 bases of the junction unmatched. The CDR3 is CASSQGTGGPYEQYF. CDR3 coding DNA: TGCGCCAGCAGCCAAGGGACAGGGGGTCCCTACGAGCAGTACTTC.

The chain is built from TRBV6-4 and TRBJ1-2, with 7 bases matching TRBD1. V was clipped by 5 bases and J by 6 bases; unmatched bases: 6. The CDR3 loop spans 13 amino acids. Germline lookup yields CDR1 MRHNA and CDR2 SNTAGT. CDR3 sequence: CASSKETGHGYTF. The CDR3 bases are TGTGCCAGCAGTAAAGAGACAGGGCATGGCTACACCTTC.

This clone was seen just once. CDR3 residues: CASSYRTSPETQYF. Written as DNA, the CDR3 is TGTGCCAGCAGTTACCGGACTAGCCCGGAGACCCAGTACTTC. This chain links TRBV27 with TRBJ2-5; 8 nucleotides match TRBD2. Germline V gene data show CDR1 as MNHEY and CDR2 as SMNVEV (reference sequence). The trim removed 4 bases at V and 5 bases at J, leaving 6 bases unmatched. The CDR3 has 14 amino acids.

This clone was detected a few times. CDR3 amino acids: CASSQWTGRAEQYF. The CDR3 coding sequence is TGTGCCAGCAGCCAATGGACGGGCCGGGCAGAGCAGTACTTC. The chain couples TRBV14 to TRBJ2-7; D is uncertain. The V gene lost 2 bases and the J gene lost 7 bases, with 15 bases spanning the gap. Germline V lookup: CDR1 SGHDN, CDR2 FVKESK. The CDR3 is 14 residues long.

V usage is TRBV12-5 and J usage is TRBJ1-5; maybe TRBD1 (6 bases). The CDR3 is 13 amino acids. The V end lost 1 base, the J end lost 10 bases, and 11 bases lay between the germline ends. Germline loops: CDR1 LGHNT, CDR2 FRNRAP. The CDR3 region has the DNA TGTGCTAGTGGTTTGGGGCAAGGGGGTCCCCAGCATTTT. This sequence encodes CASGLGQGGPQHF.

This chain connects TRBV11-1 to TRBJ2-1; D is unresolved. The germline gives CDR1 SGHAT, CDR2 FQDESV (reference sequence). Trimming removed 5 bases at V and 7 bases at J, with 9 bases between. This CDR3 spans 12 amino acids. CDR3 amino acids: CASSQGFNEQFF. DNA of the CDR3: TGTGCCAGCAGCCAAGGATTTAATGAGCAGTTCTTC.